The following is a TCR beta chain sequence with its context. The sample is drawn from a study of PD-L1 blockade in urothelial cancer. The CDR3 contains 13 residues. Germline assignment: CDR1 SGHNT and CDR2 YENEEA. Trimming removed 2 bases from V and 5 bases from J, with 7 bases in between. The time point was: pretreatment peripheral blood. TCRdb keeps only in-frame clones here, not all; method: immunoSEQ multiplex PCR. The repertoire holds 45,000 to 55,000 clones, with about four fifths as singletons. This chain connects TRBV11-3 to TRBJ2-1, with a weak D call TRBD2 (6 bases). The specimen was PBMCs, collected around atezolizumab (anti-PD-L1) treatment. This clonotype was sampled from a man aged 65 to 85 with urothelial cancer. In DNA, the CDR3 is TGTGCCAGCAGCTTACGGGGGAACAATGAGCAGTTCTTC. Translating it yields CASSLRGNNEQFF.